This T cell receptor beta chain was sequenced for a study of blood T cell repertoires in COVID-19. The V end lost 4 bases, the J end lost 4 bases, and 11 bases lay between the germline ends. Germline lookup yields CDR1 SGHRS and CDR2 YFSETQ. This CDR3 is 14 amino acids long. TCRdb keeps only in-frame clones here, not all; method: immunoSEQ multiplex PCR. Of roughly 190,000 clones listed, approximately 84% are singletons. Material: peripheral blood. The V and J genes are TRBV5-1 and TRBJ1-4, with D tentatively TRBD1 (6 bases). The receptor's source is a woman in her 70s with active or convalescent COVID-19. The CDR3 is CASSPTGDNEKLFF. The CDR3 nucleotides are TGCGCCAGCAGCCCGACAGGAGATAATGAAAAACTGTTTTTT.